Given below is one T cell receptor (beta chain) in context. The target antigen is unknown. In the original workflow: ImmunoSEQ junction-only sequences lacked quality scores, so their filtering differed. This table comes from immunoSEQ multiplex PCR, and its TCRdb copy is limited to in-frame clones, with some not included. Clonal size and the V and J genes are those of that table, whereas D and trimming came from the DNA. Among about 2 million clones listed, approximately 95% were seen once. This sample stems from a study of shared clonotypes between healthy human individuals. General study findings and limits: Sharing across several donors was seen in around 5.1% of naive CD4 clonotypes.

Selected positively for CCR7 and CD45RO-negative, naive CD8 cells excluded terminally differentiated effector memory CD45RA+ cells. Healthy HIV-negative adults with no recent acute infections or vaccinations were recruited as donors. This CDR3 has 14 amino acids. Germline values: CDR1 MNHEY, CDR2 SMNVEV (reference sequence). Unmatched junction bases numbered 7, after V lost 6 bases and J lost 5 bases. The chain couples TRBV27 to TRBJ2-7; TRBD2 matches at 10 bases. The sample comprised naive CD8+ T cells sorted from blood. This receptor was obtained from a man aged 18 to 30 in good health. Here the CDR3 DNA reads TGTGCCAGCAGCCCGGGACTAGCGCCCCACGAGCAGTACTTC. Encoded protein: CASSPGLAPHEQYF.